One and the same sample provided the 9 T cell receptor beta chains below, sequenced in a study of cytomegalovirus exposure and HLA in healthy donors. Researchers ran the PCR with 60 Vbeta and 13 Jbeta primers. TCRdb keeps only in-frame clones here, not all; method: immunoSEQ multiplex PCR. The top ten clones hold 11% of a sample with around 100,000 clones, approximately 66% of them seen once. Material for sequencing was PBMCs. Source of these receptors: a man between 35 and 55 years old in good health and CMV-seropositive.

Only a few counts were recorded for this clone. The V call is TRBV14, the J call TRBJ2-7; possible D gene TRBD2, 6 bases. Germline CDR1 is SGHDN and CDR2 is FVKESK. V was trimmed by 3 bases and J by 2 bases, leaving 8 bases between them. This CDR3 has 13 amino acids. DNA for the CDR3: TGTGCCAGCAGCCAGGGAGGTCCCTACGAGCAGTACGTC. Translated: CASSQGGPYEQYV.

The chain links TRBV9 to TRBJ1-3; D possibly corresponds to TRBD1 (5 bases). CDR3 size: 15 residues. V lost 4 bases to trimming and J lost 2 bases, with 13 bases between them. Germline CDR1 reads SGDLS; CDR2 reads YYNGEE. CDR3 DNA: TGTGCCAGCAGCACCGACAGTCTAGCTGGAAACACCATATATTTT. Protein sequence: CASSTDSLAGNTIYF.

The rearrangement uses TRBV6-1 and TRBJ1-5; 9 bases map to TRBD1. The CDR3 is 15 amino acids. Losses at the gene ends were 4 bases for V and 10 bases for J; bases not matched to a gene: 11. Germline CDR1 is MNHNS and CDR2 is SASEGT. CDR3 in DNA: TGTGCCAGCAGTGGGGGGACAGGGCAGCTCCGACCCCAGCATTTT. It encodes CASSGGTGQLRPQHF.

This clone was observed once. This chain uses TRBV7-8 with TRBJ2-5, with TRBD1 identical over 8 bases. Germline V gives CDR1 SGHVS, CDR2 FQNEAQ. Trimming removed 3 bases from V and 8 bases from J; junction bases left unmatched: 5. CDR3 size: 13 residues. In DNA form, the CDR3 reads TGTGCCAGCAGCTTTGGACAGGGTGGTACCCAGTACTTC. Protein sequence: CASSFGQGGTQYF.

The rearrangement uses TRBV5-8 and TRBJ1-1, with D perhaps TRBD1 (6 bases). The germline V gene has CDR1 SGHTS and CDR2 YDEGEE. Trimming pared 1 base from V and 4 bases from J, leaving 11 bases between. The CDR3 runs to 14 residues. The CDR3 loop is CASSLKGGGTEAFF. The CDR3 bases are TGTGCCAGCAGCTTGAAAGGGGGTGGCACTGAAGCTTTCTTT.

J is TRBJ1-5 and V is TRBV30; D call uncertain. Germline CDR1 is GTSNPN and CDR2 is SVGIG (reference sequence). The CDR3 is 13 amino acids. V dropped 3 bases and J dropped 5 bases, with 11 bases sitting between them. Here the CDR3 reads CAWRGLADQPQHF. The CDR3 nucleotides read TGTGCCTGGAGAGGACTTGCGGATCAGCCCCAGCATTTT.

In this sample, this clone turned up a few times. The chain links TRBV18 to TRBJ2-7; 8 positions agree with TRBD1. Germline loops: CDR1 KGHSH, CDR2 LQKENI. The length of the CDR3 is 15 residues. V gave up 2 bases and J gave up 1 base; unmatched junction bases: 4. This CDR3 reads CASSPSQGVSYEQYF. CDR3 sequence (DNA): TGTGCCAGCTCACCATCACAGGGGGTATCCTACGAGCAGTACTTC. The full variable domain, rest sourced from reference TRBV18 and TRBJ2-7, is NAGVMQNPRHLVRRRGQEARLRCSPMKGHSHVYWYRQLPEEGLKFMVYLQKENIIDESGMPKERFSAEFPKEGPSILRIQQVVRGDSAAYFCASSPSQGVSYEQYFGPGTRLTVT.

The CDR3 region is CASSLTQGAGHETQYF. CDR3 in DNA: TGCGCCAGCAGCTTAACCCAAGGGGCTGGACACGAGACCCAGTACTTC. This chain joins TRBV5-1 and TRBJ2-5, with D perhaps matching TRBD1 (5 bases). Germline V gene data show CDR1 as SGHRS and CDR2 as YFSETQ. V lost 2 bases and J lost 5, with 19 bases in between. The CDR3 length is 16 residues.

This clone was found once. The chain carries TRBV2 and TRBJ1-3, with TRBD1 as a possible D gene (6 bases). The CDR3 consists of 15 residues. V was cut by 8 bases and J by 2 bases, with 16 bases left in between. Per the germline V gene, CDR1 is SNHLY and CDR2 is FYNNEI. CDR3: CASELGGGPGNTIYF. The CDR3 region has the DNA TGTGCCAGCGAGCTCGGGGGGGGCCCTGGAAACACCATATATTTT.